This T cell receptor (beta chain) was identified in a study of blood T cells in healthy people across ages. Whole-study findings and limits: Per million T cells, the diversity of TCR beta decreased roughly linearly as age advanced.

Individuals who donated were healthy Caucasians from Russia aged roughly 6 to 95. On this clonotype itself: Its antigen is unidentified.

The CDR3 contains 16 residues. Germline loops: CDR1 SGHVS, CDR2 FQNEAQ. V lost 4 bases to trimming and J lost 2 bases; unmatched junction nucleotides: 7. Next came a second PCR, run for about 6 to 12 cycles, which used a sample-barcoded 5' primer along with a J-beta primer mix. TCRdb re-derived calls from the 5' RACE reads in MiXCR, one entry per CDR3 protein. Among 700,000 or so distinct CDR3 sequences listed, 22% were seen once. V gene TRBV7-8 combines with J gene TRBJ1-3; 8 bases agree with TRBD1. Sequenced material: blood. The clonotype was recovered from a man in his 70s in good health. The CDR3 DNA sequence: TGTGCCAGCAGCTCGGGGGCAGGGGGCACTGGAAACACCATATATTTT. Amino acid sequence: CASSSGAGGTGNTIYF.